These 11 T cell receptor beta chains came from one sample sequenced in a study of T-cell reconstitution after alpha-beta-depleted transplantation in children. Unique molecular identifiers featured in how the TCRbeta library was prepared. TCRdb reprocessed the PCR reads via MiXCR and lists one record per CDR3 protein. Seen here are about 110,000 distinct CDR3 sequences, approximately 10% observed once, and the top ten hold around 8.5%. The material sequenced was PBMCs from the stem cell graft donor, taken from the stem cell graft. These receptors originate from a human donor who donated a stem cell graft to a child with acute lymphoblastic leukemia.

In this sample, this clonotype turned up many times. V usage is TRBV19 and J usage is TRBJ1-6; D gene unclear. From germline, CDR1 is LNHDA and CDR2 SQIVND (reference sequence). The CDR3 runs 17 residues. V was clipped by 4 bases and J by 4 bases, with 17 bases between them. CDR3 region: CASSTQLPGSYNSPLHF. Written as DNA, the CDR3 is TGTGCCAGTAGTACGCAACTCCCGGGAAGTTATAATTCACCCCTCCACTTT.

This clonotype has ten or more counts. V gene TRBV30 combines with J gene TRBJ2-7; TRBD1 matches at 9 bases. Looked up from germline, CDR1 is GTSNPN and CDR2 is SVGIG (reference sequence). This CDR3 is 14 amino acids long. The junction had 6 bases not matched to a gene; V was cut back by 3 bases and J by 3 bases. This chain's CDR3 is CAWSATGGSYEQYF. In nucleotides, the CDR3 is TGTGCCTGGAGCGCGACAGGGGGAAGCTACGAGCAGTACTTC.

This clonotype was seen repeatedly, ten times or more. J is TRBJ2-2 and V is TRBV29-1; TRBD2 matches at 7 bases. J lost 0 bases, V lost 5 bases, and 3 bases had no gene match. CDR3 length: 14 residues. Germline V gene sequence: CDR1 SQVTM, CDR2 ANQGSEA. The CDR3 loop reads CSVRGTTNTGELFF. CDR3 nucleotide sequence: TGCAGCGTTCGTGGGACTACGAACACCGGGGAGCTGTTTTTT.

The table lists this clonotype with many counts. This chain joins TRBV5-1 and TRBJ2-1; 9 bases agree with TRBD2. V dropped 1 base and J dropped 7; count of bases not matched to a gene: 6. The CDR3 extends over 15 amino acids. Per germline, CDR1 SGHRS and CDR2 YFSETQ. For the CDR3, the DNA is TGCGCCAGCAGCTTGCCTAGCGGGATAGAGAATGAGCAGTTCTTC. Protein: CASSLPSGIENEQFF.

This clonotype was counted many times. This chain links TRBV5-1 with TRBJ1-1; maybe TRBD1 (6 bases). The CDR3 spans 15 residues. V lost 0 bases to trimming and J lost 7 bases, with 16 bases between them. Germline CDR1 reads SGHRS; CDR2 reads YFSETQ. The CDR3 is CASSLESGGDGEAFF. CDR3 DNA sequence: TGCGCCAGCAGCTTGGAGTCCGGGGGCGATGGTGAAGCTTTCTTT.

In this sample, this clonotype turned up many times. The chain combines TRBV6-2 or TRBV6-3 with TRBJ1-6; D not resolved. The V gene's germline CDR1 is MNHEY and CDR2 SVGEGT. Trimming removed 8 bases at V and 8 bases at J, with 22 bases between. This CDR3 has 16 residues. The CDR3 here is CASPTSGSKGDSPLHF. The CDR3 DNA sequence: TGTGCCAGCCCCACCTCTGGGTCCAAGGGTGATTCACCCCTCCACTTT.

There are many counts of this clonotype. The genes are TRBV5-1 and TRBJ1-2; TRBD1 matches at 9 bases. CDR1 is SGHRS and CDR2 is YFSETQ in the germline V gene. This CDR3 spans 15 amino acids. The V segment lost 0 bases and the J segment 8 bases; nucleotides outside the gene matches: 8. The CDR3: CASSLATGGARGYTF. The CDR3, as DNA: TGCGCCAGCAGCTTGGCCACAGGGGGCGCGCGGGGCTACACCTTC. Complete variable domain (other parts from reference TRBV5-1 and TRBJ1-2): KAGVTQTPRYLIKTRGQQVTLSCSPISGHRSVSWYQQTPGQGLQFLFEYFSETQRNKGNFPGRFSGRQFSNSRSEMNVSTLELGDSALYLCASSLATGGARGYTFGSGTRLTVV.

This clonotype turned up a few times. The DNA of the CDR3 is TGTGCCAGCAGTTTGGGACAGGGGGCCTTAGCGGCTGGGGCCAACGTCCTGACTTTC. Translation: CASSLGQGALAAGANVLTF. The chain has TRBV12-3 or TRBV12-4 and TRBJ2-6; 12 nucleotides agree with TRBD1. V shed 3 bases, J shed 2 bases, and the junction held 8 bases outside the gene matches. The CDR3 length is 19 residues.

Many counts were recorded for this clonotype. The chain employs TRBV9 and TRBJ2-2; D gene unclear. The V gene lost 3 bases and the J gene lost 0 bases, with 6 bases spanning the gap. The CDR3 is 14 residues long. Germline lookup yields CDR1 SGDLS and CDR2 YYNGEE. The CDR3 DNA is TGTGCCAGCAGCGGATCTGCGAACACCGGGGAGCTGTTTTTT. Protein sequence: CASSGSANTGELFF.

This clonotype was counted many times. The rearrangement joins TRBV7-2 to TRBJ2-1; D is unresolved. Germline lookup yields CDR1 SGHTA and CDR2 FQGNSA. V was trimmed by 1 base and J by 5 bases, leaving 15 bases between them. The length of the CDR3 is 16 residues. The CDR3 protein is CASSLVSPQIDNEQFF. CDR3 coding DNA: TGTGCCAGCAGCTTAGTTAGTCCACAGATTGACAATGAGCAGTTCTTC.

There are a few counts of this clonotype. This rearrangement joins TRBV4-3 to TRBJ2-1, with TRBD2 as a possible D gene (6 bases). The V gene lost 4 bases and the J gene lost 1 base, with 17 bases spanning the gap. Germline values: CDR1 LGHNA, CDR2 YSLEER. The CDR3 contains 17 residues. The CDR3 DNA follows: TGCGCCAGCAGCCGTCAACCGGGGCGGGGATCCTACAATGAGCAGTTCTTC. It codes for CASSRQPGRGSYNEQFF.